This TCR beta chain was sequenced during a study of CXCR3-negative and CXCR3-positive naive CD8 T cells. Of note for this clonotype: The antigen is undetermined.

General observations from the study: Researchers report CXCR3 expression partially decreased after cryopreservation, with fresh PBMCs used in most assays. Naive cells positive for CXCR3 carried more hydrophobic TRB CDR3s than CXCR3-negative ones. The study inferred TCR strength from TRB CDR3 properties and found comparable surface CD5 between naive subsets. CXCR3-negative and CXCR3-positive naive cells shared comparable TRBV-TRBJ usage, but memory cells did not.

This CDR3 is 15 amino acids long. Germline loops: CDR1 DFQATT, CDR2 SNEGSKA (reference sequence). Researchers reported sorting every CD8+ T cell subset in triplicate, about 290,000 cells per sort. UMI-labeled 5' RACE yielded the TRB cDNA libraries. TCRdb re-called the 5' RACE reads and shows each CDR3 protein once, DNA omitted. This sample's clone table lists roughly 55,000 distinct CDR3 sequences. Specimen: naive CXCR3+ CD8+ T cells from blood. Subset meaning: CD45RO-CCR7+CD27+CD95- naive CD8+ T cells expressing CXCR3 (TNR3+). The TCR comes from a human donor in good health. Some clones in this sample may be carry-over from other donors' samples. V gene TRBV20-1 combines with J gene TRBJ2-3. The CDR3: CSARDSAYLPDTQYF.